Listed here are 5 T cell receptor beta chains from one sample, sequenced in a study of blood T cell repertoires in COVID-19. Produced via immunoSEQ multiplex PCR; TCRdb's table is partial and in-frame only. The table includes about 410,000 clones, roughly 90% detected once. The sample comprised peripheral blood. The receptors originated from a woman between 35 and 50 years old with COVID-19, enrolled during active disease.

The CDR3 region is CASRSTGVYGYTF. In nucleotides, the CDR3 is TGTGCCAGCAGATCTACAGGGGTCTATGGCTACACCTTC. The chain uses TRBV9 and TRBJ1-2; 7 bases are a match to TRBD1. The CDR3 sequence is 13 residues long. Looked up from germline, CDR1 is SGDLS and CDR2 is YYNGEE. V dropped 5 bases and J dropped 4; count of bases not matched to a gene: 5. Full variable domain (rest looked up from reference TRBV9 and TRBJ1-2): DSGVTQTPKHLITATGQRVTLRCSPRSGDLSVYWYQQSLDQGLQFLIQYYNGEERAKGNILERFSAQQFPDLHSELNLSSLELGDSALYFCASRSTGVYGYTFGSGTRLTVV.

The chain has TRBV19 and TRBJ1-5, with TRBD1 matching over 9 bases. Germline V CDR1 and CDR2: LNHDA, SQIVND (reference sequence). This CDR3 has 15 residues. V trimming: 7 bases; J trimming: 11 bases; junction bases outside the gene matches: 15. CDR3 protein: CASTGGRQGVSTQHF. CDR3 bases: TGTGCCAGTACCGGGGGGAGACAGGGGGTTTCGACCCAGCATTTT. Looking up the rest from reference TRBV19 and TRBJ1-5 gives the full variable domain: DGGITQSPKYLFRKEGQNVTLSCEQNLNHDAMYWYRQDPGQGLRLIYYSQIVNDFQKGDIAEGYSVSREKKESFPLTVTSAQKNPTAFYLCASTGGRQGVSTQHFGDGTRLSIL.

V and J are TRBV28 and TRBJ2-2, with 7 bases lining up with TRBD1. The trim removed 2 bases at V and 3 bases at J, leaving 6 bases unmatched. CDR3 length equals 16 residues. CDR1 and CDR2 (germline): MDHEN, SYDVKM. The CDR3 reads CASSLRGGAYTGELFF. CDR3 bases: TGTGCCAGCAGTTTACGAGGGGGCGCCTACACCGGGGAGCTGTTTTTT.

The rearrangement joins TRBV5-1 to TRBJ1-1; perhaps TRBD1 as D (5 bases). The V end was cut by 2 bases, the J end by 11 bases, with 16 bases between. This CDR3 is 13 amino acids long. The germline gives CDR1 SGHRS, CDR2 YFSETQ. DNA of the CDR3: TGCGCCAGCAGCTTACAGTCGGACACTGGGGCTTTCTTT. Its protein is CASSLQSDTGAFF.

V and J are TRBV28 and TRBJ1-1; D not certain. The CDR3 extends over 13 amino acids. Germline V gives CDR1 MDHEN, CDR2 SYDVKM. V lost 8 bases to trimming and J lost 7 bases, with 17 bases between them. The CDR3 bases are TGTGCCAGCGGGGAGATCCGGCTTTATGAAGCTTTCTTT. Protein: CASGEIRLYEAFF.